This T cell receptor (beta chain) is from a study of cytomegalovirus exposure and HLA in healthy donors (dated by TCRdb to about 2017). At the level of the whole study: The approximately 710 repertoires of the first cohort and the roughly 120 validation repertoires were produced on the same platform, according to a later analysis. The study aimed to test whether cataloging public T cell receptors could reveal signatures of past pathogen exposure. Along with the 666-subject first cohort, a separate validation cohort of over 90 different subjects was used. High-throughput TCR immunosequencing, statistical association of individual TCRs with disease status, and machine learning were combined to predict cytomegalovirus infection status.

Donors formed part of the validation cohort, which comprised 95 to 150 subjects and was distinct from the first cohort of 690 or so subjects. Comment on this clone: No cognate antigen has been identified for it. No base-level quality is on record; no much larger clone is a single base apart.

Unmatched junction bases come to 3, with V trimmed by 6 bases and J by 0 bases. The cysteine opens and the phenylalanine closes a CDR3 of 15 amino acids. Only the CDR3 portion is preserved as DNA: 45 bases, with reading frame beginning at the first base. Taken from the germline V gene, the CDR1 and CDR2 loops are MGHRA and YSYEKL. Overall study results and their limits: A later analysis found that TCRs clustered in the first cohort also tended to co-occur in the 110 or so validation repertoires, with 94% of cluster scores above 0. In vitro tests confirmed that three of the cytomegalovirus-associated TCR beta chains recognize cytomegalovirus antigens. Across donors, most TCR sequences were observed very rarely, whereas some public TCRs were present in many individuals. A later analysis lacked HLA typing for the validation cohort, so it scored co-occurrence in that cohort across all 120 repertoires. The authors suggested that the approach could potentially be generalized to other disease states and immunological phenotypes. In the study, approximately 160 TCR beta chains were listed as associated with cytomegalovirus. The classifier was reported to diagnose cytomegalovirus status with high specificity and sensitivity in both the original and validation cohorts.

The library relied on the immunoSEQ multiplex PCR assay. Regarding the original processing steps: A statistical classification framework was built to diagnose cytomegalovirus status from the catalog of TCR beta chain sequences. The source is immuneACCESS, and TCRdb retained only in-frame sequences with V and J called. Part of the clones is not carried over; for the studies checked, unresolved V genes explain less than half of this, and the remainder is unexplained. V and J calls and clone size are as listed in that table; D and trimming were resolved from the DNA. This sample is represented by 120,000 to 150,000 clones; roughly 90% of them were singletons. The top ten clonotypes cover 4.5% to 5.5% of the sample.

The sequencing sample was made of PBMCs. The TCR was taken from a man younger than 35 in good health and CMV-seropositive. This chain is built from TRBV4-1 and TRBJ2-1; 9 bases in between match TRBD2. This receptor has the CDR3 CASRVSGSSYNEQFF. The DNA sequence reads TGCGCCAGCAGAGTTAGCGGGAGCTCCTACAATGAGCAGTTCTTC.